The 31 T cell receptor beta chains in this list originate from one sample, sequenced in a study of T cell responses to AZD1222 COVID-19 vaccine. The method was immunoSEQ multiplex PCR; TCRdb's version includes in-frame clones alone and lacks a portion of them. The sample shows about 190,000 clones, about 87% of them seen only once. The sequences come from peripheral blood, collected on day 0 of MenACWY control vaccination. All receptors come from an adult in good health.

The chain combines TRBV9 with TRBJ1-3; TRBD1 aligns across 9 bases. Trimming cost V 4 bases and J 4 bases; bases outside gene matches: 6. The CDR3 covers 15 residues. CDR1 and CDR2 (germline): SGDLS, YYNGEE. The CDR3 region has the DNA TGTGCCAGCAGCCAAGACACAGGGGGCGGAAACACCATATATTTT. The encoded protein is CASSQDTGGGNTIYF.

The chain carries TRBV2 and TRBJ1-4; a possible D gene is TRBD1 (5 bases). This CDR3 region has 14 residues. V lost 6 bases and J lost 8, with 16 bases in between. Germline V gene sequence: CDR1 SNHLY, CDR2 FYNNEI. The CDR3 bases are TGTGCCAGCAGGAACGGGGGGTTTGGGGAAAAACTGTTTTTT. Protein sequence: CASRNGGFGEKLFF.

The chain has TRBV19 and TRBJ1-2; D remains unclear. Germline CDR1 is LNHDA and CDR2 is SQIVND (reference sequence). Between the trimmed V and J ends, which lost 1 base and 4 bases, there was a span of 7 bases. CDR3 length equals 13 residues. This CDR3 is CASSIAGSYGYTF. CDR3 in DNA: TGTGCCAGTAGTATAGCTGGCAGCTATGGCTACACCTTC.

The chain recombines TRBV30 with TRBJ1-1; perhaps TRBD1 as D (6 bases). The CDR3 has 13 residues. Per germline, CDR1 GTSNPN and CDR2 SVGIG (reference sequence). V lost 2 bases, J lost 3 bases, and 10 bases lay in between. The chain's CDR3 is CAWSRGADTEAFF. The CDR3 nucleotides are TGTGCCTGGAGTCGGGGGGCGGACACTGAAGCTTTCTTT.

The chain combines TRBV5-4 with TRBJ2-6; weak D call: TRBD1 (5 bases). Trimming removed 6 bases from V and 1 base from J, with 8 bases in between. Looked up from germline, CDR1 is SGHNT and CDR2 is YYREEE (reference sequence). The CDR3 is 14 residues long. CDR3 protein: CASTRGSGANVLTF. The CDR3 DNA reads as TGTGCCAGCACAAGGGGTTCTGGGGCCAACGTCCTGACTTTC.

The chain couples TRBV6-5 to TRBJ2-3; D not resolved. Trimming left V 5 bases short and J 4 bases short, with 16 bases between. The CDR3 sequence is 15 residues long. The germline V gene encodes CDR1 MNHEY and CDR2 SVGAGI. CDR3 in amino acids: CASSTLGIRADTQYF. The CDR3 DNA sequence: TGTGCCAGCAGTACATTGGGGATACGTGCAGATACGCAGTATTTT.

The chain employs TRBV5-1 and TRBJ2-1; D could derive from TRBD1 or TRBD2 (5 bases each). The CDR3 loop spans 14 amino acids. Germline V gene sequence: CDR1 SGHRS, CDR2 YFSETQ. V lost 4 bases, J lost 4 bases, and 12 bases lay in between. CDR3 region: CASSPGTPYNEQFF. The CDR3 DNA reads TGCGCCAGCAGCCCCGGGACGCCGTACAATGAGCAGTTCTTC.

The rearrangement joins TRBV5-1 to TRBJ1-1; possible D gene TRBD1, 5 bases. V lost 0 bases, J lost 2 bases, and 14 bases lay in between. There are 16 residues in the CDR3. The V gene's germline CDR1 is SGHRS and CDR2 YFSETQ. DNA for the CDR3: TGCGCCAGCAGCTTGGAGCCGACAGACATTAACACTGAAGCTTTCTTT. This gives the protein CASSLEPTDINTEAFF.

The chain has TRBV19 and TRBJ2-4, with D unclear. This CDR3 comprises 13 residues. CDR1 and CDR2 from the germline V gene are LNHDA and SQIVND (reference sequence). V dropped 4 bases and J dropped 4 bases, with 8 bases sitting between them. The CDR3 nucleotides are TGTGCCAGTAGTACCCCCTCGAAAAACATTCAGTACTTC. It translates to CASSTPSKNIQYF.

The chain combines TRBV10-3 with TRBJ1-6; 8 positions agree with TRBD1. The CDR3 contains 12 residues. Germline V gene sequence: CDR1 ENHRY, CDR2 SYGVKD. Trimming cost V 8 bases and J 12 bases; bases outside gene matches: 6. CDR3 amino acids: CAIGTGQRPLHF. In DNA, the CDR3 is TGTGCCATCGGGACAGGTCAGAGACCCCTCCACTTT.

J is TRBJ2-3 and V is TRBV18, with 9 bases aligning to TRBD2. V gave up 3 bases and J gave up 2 bases; unmatched junction bases: 3. CDR1 and CDR2 from the germline V gene are KGHSH and LQKENI. There are 15 residues in the CDR3. In DNA form, the CDR3 reads TGTGCCAGCTCACCGTCTAGCGGGGACACAGATACGCAGTATTTT. Its translation: CASSPSSGDTDTQYF.

The chain combines TRBV28 with TRBJ2-5, with 7 bases fitting TRBD1. The CDR3 consists of 14 residues. J was trimmed by 1 base and V by 6 bases; bases with no gene match: 5. Germline V gene lookup returns CDR1 MDHEN and CDR2 SYDVKM. In DNA, the CDR3 is TGTGCCAGCAGGACAGGACAGGCCCAAGAGACCCAGTACTTC. Its translation: CASRTGQAQETQYF.

This chain connects TRBV28 to TRBJ2-1, with TRBD2 matching over 9 bases. CDR3 length: 16 amino acids. The V segment lost 6 bases and the J segment 4 bases; nucleotides outside the gene matches: 10. Germline loops: CDR1 MDHEN, CDR2 SYDVKM. In DNA, the CDR3 is TGTGCCAGCAGACCTCTTACTAGCGGGCAATACAATGAGCAGTTCTTC. As protein: CASRPLTSGQYNEQFF. Drawing the rest from reference TRBV28 and TRBJ2-1, the complete variable domain is DVKVTQSSRYLVKRTGEKVFLECVQDMDHENMFWYRQDPGLGLRLIYFSYDVKMKEKGDIPEGYSVSREKKERFSLILESASTNQTSMYLCASRPLTSGQYNEQFFGPGTRLTVL.

This sequence joins TRBV5-4 and TRBJ2-5, with a possible D match to TRBD2 (6 bases). The V gene's germline CDR1 is SGHNT and CDR2 YYREEE (reference sequence). The CDR3 consists of 14 residues. V gave up 2 bases and J gave up 1 base, with 9 bases separating them. In DNA, the CDR3 is TGTGCCAGCAGCTTCGGGGGAAGCCAAGAGACCCAGTACTTC. It is translated as CASSFGGSQETQYF.

V and J are TRBV19 and TRBJ2-5, with TRBD1 identical over 8 bases. The ends lost 6 bases at V and 9 bases at J; junction bases unmatched: 12. This CDR3 contains 14 residues. Looked up from germline, CDR1 is LNHDA and CDR2 is SQIVND (reference sequence). The CDR3 nucleotides read TGTGCCAGTAGATCAGGGGGCGCGGTCGAAGCCCAGTACTTC. It specifies CASRSGGAVEAQYF.

The chain has TRBV3-1 (or the pseudogene TRBV3-2) and TRBJ1-2, with D hard to call. The germline gives CDR1 LGHDT, CDR2 YNNKEL (reference sequence). This CDR3 has 15 amino acids. V lost 4 bases and J lost 4, with 16 bases in between. The CDR3 DNA reads as TGTGCCAGCAGCCCAGTAGGTGACCGCTCCTATGGCTACACCTTC. Translating it yields CASSPVGDRSYGYTF.

In the case of this clone: Other DNA sequences in this specimen translate into the identical CDR3. The chain uses TRBV9 and TRBJ2-2; weak D call: TRBD1 (6 bases). The CDR3 is 14 amino acids. The V end was cut by 0 bases, the J end by 5 bases, with 8 bases between. The germline V gene encodes CDR1 SGDLS and CDR2 YYNGEE. DNA for the CDR3: TGTGCCAGCAGCGTAGGAGGGGGTACCGGGGAGCTGTTTTTT. It yields the protein CASSVGGGTGELFF. Supplemented by reference TRBV9 and TRBJ2-2, the full variable domain reads DSGVTQTPKHLITATGQRVTLRCSPRSGDLSVYWYQQSLDQGLQFLIQYYNGEERAKGNILERFSAQQFPDLHSELNLSSLELGDSALYFCASSVGGGTGELFFGEGSRLTVL.

This clone is a singleton in its sample. The chain combines TRBV28 with TRBJ2-5, with D perhaps matching TRBD2 (7 bases). The CDR3 extends over 14 amino acids. CDR1 and CDR2 from the germline V gene are MDHEN and SYDVKM. Trimming removed 3 bases at V and 5 bases at J, with 13 bases between. The CDR3 reads CASSFRGGTETQYF. CDR3 coding DNA: TGTGCCAGCAGTTTTAGGGGGGGCACGGAGACCCAGTACTTC.

There are a few counts of this clone. Its ends do not fully match the called genes, so a read error is possible. The chain employs TRBV13 and TRBJ2-7; D perhaps matches TRBD1 (6 bases). This CDR3 spans 13 amino acids. The germline gives CDR1 PRHDT, CDR2 FYEKMQ (reference sequence). CDR3 loop: CASSPQDSIRITF. In nucleotides, the CDR3 is TGTGCCAGCAGCCCCCAGGACAGTATCAGAATTACATTC.

V usage is TRBV2 and J usage is TRBJ1-2; D not resolved. V lost 11 bases and J 0 bases, leaving 7 bases between the germline ends. The CDR3 is 11 residues long. Germline assignment: CDR1 SNHLY and CDR2 FYNNEI. Here the CDR3 reads CAVQANYGYTF. In DNA, the CDR3 is TGTGCCGTACAAGCTAACTATGGCTACACCTTC.

The chain carries TRBV10-1 and TRBJ2-4; D possibly corresponds to TRBD2 (5 bases). Germline lookup yields CDR1 WNHNN and CDR2 SYGVQD (reference sequence). The length of the CDR3 is 14 residues. Trimming shortened V by 0 bases and J by 4 bases, and 7 bases separated the two germline ends. Written as DNA, the CDR3 is TGCGCCAGCAGTGAGTCCGGACTTAAAAACATTCAGTACTTC. Translated: CASSESGLKNIQYF.

The V gene is TRBV24-1, the J gene TRBJ1-2; D is ambiguous. V dropped 5 bases and J dropped 4 bases, with 16 bases sitting between them. Looked up from germline, CDR1 is KGHDR and CDR2 is SFDVKD. The CDR3 sequence is 15 residues long. In nucleotides, the CDR3 is TGTGCCACCAGTGTGGGGAGCGGCAGTTCCTATGGCTACACCTTC. This encodes CATSVGSGSSYGYTF.

This clone has just one count. The rearrangement links TRBV18 to TRBJ1-6, with D uncertain. The germline gives CDR1 KGHSH, CDR2 LQKENI. The CDR3 totals 15 residues. V dropped 0 bases and J dropped 6 bases, with 9 bases sitting between them. For the CDR3, the DNA is TGTGCCAGCTCACCACCATCGGGGAGTAATTCACCCCTCCACTTT. Its protein is CASSPPSGSNSPLHF.

V gene TRBV7-2 combines with J gene TRBJ2-2; D gene ambiguous. Germline V gene lookup returns CDR1 SGHTA and CDR2 FQGNSA. CDR3 size: 16 residues. V lost 1 base to trimming and J lost 2 bases, with 11 bases between them. The CDR3 reads CASSLGDRTNTGELFF. The CDR3 DNA is TGTGCCAGCAGCTTAGGGGATAGAACAAACACCGGGGAGCTGTTTTTT.

CDR3 bases: TGTGCCAGCAGTCCCCGGACTAGGATCGTCTACGAGCAGTACTTC. Protein sequence: CASSPRTRIVYEQYF. The chain couples TRBV28 to TRBJ2-7; 7 positions match TRBD2. Germline V gene lookup returns CDR1 MDHEN and CDR2 SYDVKM. CDR3 size: 15 residues. The V and J ends lost 5 bases and 3 bases, in that order; junction bases with no gene match: 10.

The chain is built from TRBV15 and TRBJ1-1, with a possible D match to TRBD1 (5 bases). V gave up 0 bases and J gave up 8 bases, with 10 bases separating them. This CDR3 is built from 13 residues. Germline CDR1 and CDR2: LNHNV and YYDKDF (reference sequence). The CDR3 reads CATSRDGAGEAFF. DNA for the CDR3: TGTGCCACCAGCAGAGATGGGGCAGGGGAAGCTTTCTTT.

The gene calls are TRBV11-2 and TRBJ2-7, with TRBD1 as a possible D gene (6 bases). V shed 3 bases and J shed 6 bases, with 15 bases lying between them. Germline V lookup: CDR1 SGHAT, CDR2 FQNNGV. The CDR3 consists of 14 residues. The CDR3 coding sequence is TGTGCCAGCAGCTTTGGGCAGGGGCGTACCGAGCAGTACTTC. Translating it yields CASSFGQGRTEQYF.

The chain joins TRBV19 to TRBJ1-5; no clear D. Germline V gene data show CDR1 as LNHDA and CDR2 as SQIVND (reference sequence). Trimming shortened V by 5 bases and J by 3 bases, and 8 bases separated the two germline ends. The CDR3 loop spans 13 amino acids. The CDR3 loop reads CASSGQINQPQHF. The CDR3 DNA reads TGTGCCAGTAGTGGGCAGATCAATCAGCCCCAGCATTTT. The full variable domain, its missing parts supplied by reference TRBV19 and TRBJ1-5, is DGGITQSPKYLFRKEGQNVTLSCEQNLNHDAMYWYRQDPGQGLRLIYYSQIVNDFQKGDIAEGYSVSREKKESFPLTVTSAQKNPTAFYLCASSGQINQPQHFGDGTRLSIL.

The chain has TRBV28 and TRBJ1-2; unclear D gene. Looked up from germline, CDR1 is MDHEN and CDR2 is SYDVKM. This CDR3 comprises 13 residues. The germline V and J ends were trimmed by 2 bases and 5 bases, with 9 bases remaining between them. This CDR3 is CASSLRGNYGYTF. The CDR3 DNA reads as TGTGCCAGCAGTTTAAGAGGAAATTATGGCTACACCTTC.

The V and J genes are TRBV5-1 and TRBJ1-2; the D gene is possibly TRBD1 (6 bases). The V gene's germline CDR1 is SGHRS and CDR2 YFSETQ. The CDR3 is made up of 16 amino acids. V was trimmed by 0 bases and J by 4 bases, leaving 16 bases between them. CDR3 residues: CASSLAADRLLYGYTF. CDR3 sequence (DNA): TGCGCCAGCAGCTTGGCCGCGGACAGACTGCTCTATGGCTACACCTTC.

The gene calls are TRBV30 and TRBJ2-1; the D is unclear. The CDR3 extends over 12 amino acids. The germline V and J ends were trimmed by 0 bases and 8 bases, with 8 bases remaining between them. From germline, CDR1 is GTSNPN and CDR2 SVGIG (reference sequence). The CDR3 bases are TGTGCCTGGAGTGTACGTATAGATGAGCAGTTCTTC. Its protein is CAWSVRIDEQFF.